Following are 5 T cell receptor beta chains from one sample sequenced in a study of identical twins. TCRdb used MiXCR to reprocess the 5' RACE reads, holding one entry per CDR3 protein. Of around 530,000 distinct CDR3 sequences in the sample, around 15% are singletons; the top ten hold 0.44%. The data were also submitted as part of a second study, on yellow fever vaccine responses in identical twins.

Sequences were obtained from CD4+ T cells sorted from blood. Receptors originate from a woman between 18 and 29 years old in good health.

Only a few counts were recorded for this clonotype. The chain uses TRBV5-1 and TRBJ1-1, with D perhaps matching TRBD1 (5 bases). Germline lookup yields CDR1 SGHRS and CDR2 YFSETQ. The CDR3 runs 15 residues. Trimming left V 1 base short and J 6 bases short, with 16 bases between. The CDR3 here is CASSLWGRDAAEAFF. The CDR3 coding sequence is TGCGCCAGCAGCTTGTGGGGCAGGGATGCTGCTGAAGCTTTCTTT.

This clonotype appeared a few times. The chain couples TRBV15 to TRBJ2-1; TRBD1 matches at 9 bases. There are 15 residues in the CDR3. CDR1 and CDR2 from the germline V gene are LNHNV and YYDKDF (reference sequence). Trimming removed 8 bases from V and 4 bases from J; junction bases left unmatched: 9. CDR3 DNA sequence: TGTGCCACCCGGGTCGGGACAGGGTCGTACAATGAGCAGTTCTTC. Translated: CATRVGTGSYNEQFF.

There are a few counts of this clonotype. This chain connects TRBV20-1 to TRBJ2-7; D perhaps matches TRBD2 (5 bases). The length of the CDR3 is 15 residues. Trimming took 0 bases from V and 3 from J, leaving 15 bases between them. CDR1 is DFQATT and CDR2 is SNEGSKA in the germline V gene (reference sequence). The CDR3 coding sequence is TGCAGTGCTAGAGATTCTTCGGGGAGAGGCTACGAGCAGTACTTC. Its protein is CSARDSSGRGYEQYF.

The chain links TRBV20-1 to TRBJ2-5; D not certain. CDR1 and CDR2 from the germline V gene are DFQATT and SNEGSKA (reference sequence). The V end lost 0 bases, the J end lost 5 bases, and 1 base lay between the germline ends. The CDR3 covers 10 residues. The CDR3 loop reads CSARDETQYF. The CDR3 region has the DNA TGCAGTGCTAGAGACGAGACCCAGTACTTC.

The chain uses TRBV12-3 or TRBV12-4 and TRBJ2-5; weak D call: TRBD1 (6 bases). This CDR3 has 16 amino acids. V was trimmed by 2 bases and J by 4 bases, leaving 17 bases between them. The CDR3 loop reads CASSLSWQGYGETQYF. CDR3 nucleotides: TGTGCCAGCAGTTTAAGTTGGCAGGGGTATGGAGAGACCCAGTACTTC.